The clone carrying this T cell receptor beta chain was detected a few times. Its target is unknown. The CDR3 is 17 amino acids. J was trimmed by 2 bases and V by 4 bases; bases with no gene match: 13. Germline-derived CDR1 and CDR2 are SEHNR and FQNEAQ (reference sequence). This entry belongs to a study of identical twins. From the 5' RACE reads, TCRdb called clonotypes with MiXCR, one entry per CDR3 protein. The sample lists about 200,000 distinct CDR3 sequences, 15% to 20% occurring once. Study-level points and caveats: Out-of-frame sharing of TCR alpha in monozygotic twins was underestimated by models.

This same sample was also taken into another study, of T cells expressing NK-cell markers.

The chain carries TRBV7-9 and TRBJ2-5; 7 nucleotides agree with TRBD1. The TCR comes from a woman between 18 and 30 years old in good health. Sample: CD8+ T cells sorted from blood. The CDR3 spells CASSSPPTGSRQETQYF. In DNA form, the CDR3 reads TGTGCCAGCAGCTCCCCTCCGACAGGGAGTAGACAAGAGACCCAGTACTTC.